These 17 T cell receptor beta chains were sequenced from one sample in a study of cytomegalovirus exposure and HLA in healthy donors. The PCR ran on 60 Vbeta and 13 Jbeta primers. Sequencing used immunoSEQ multiplex PCR; TCRdb keeps in-frame clones, though not all of them. The table records approximately 200,000 clones, 70% to 75% of them present only once. The sample taken for sequencing was PBMCs. The receptor source for this set is a man aged 30-40 years in good health and CMV-seropositive.

The rearrangement uses TRBV5-1 and TRBJ1-2; D ambiguous. Trimming took off 0 bases at V and 7 bases at J, with 16 bases between the two ends. CDR1 is SGHRS and CDR2 is YFSETQ in the germline V gene. The CDR3 contains 15 residues. The CDR3: CASSLAAQRVGGYTF. In nucleotides, the CDR3 is TGCGCCAGCAGCTTGGCGGCACAGCGGGTAGGTGGCTACACCTTC.

The chain employs TRBV10-3 and TRBJ1-2; tentative D call: TRBD1 (5 bases). Germline V gene sequence: CDR1 ENHRY, CDR2 SYGVKD. The ends were cut back, 0 bases at V and 5 bases at J, with 10 bases in the middle. This CDR3 comprises 14 residues. CDR3 residues: CAISESRGKYGYTF. Written as DNA, the CDR3 is TGTGCCATCAGTGAGTCCCGGGGGAAATATGGCTACACCTTC.

In this sample, this clone turned up once. This chain uses TRBV4-3 with TRBJ2-7, with 8 bases lining up with TRBD2. CDR1 and CDR2 (germline): LGHNA, YSLEER. The CDR3 totals 16 residues. Losses at the gene ends were 4 bases for V and 6 bases for J; bases not matched to a gene: 14. The CDR3 is CASSLALLGGATEQYF. The CDR3 bases are TGCGCCAGCAGCCTCGCGCTGCTCGGGGGGGCAACCGAGCAGTACTTC.

This clone was found a few times. The V call is TRBV29-1, the J call TRBJ2-1, with D possibly TRBD1 on 6 matching bases. Trimming pared 5 bases from V and 5 bases from J, leaving 16 bases between. This CDR3 has 14 residues. Per germline, CDR1 SQVTM and CDR2 ANQGSEA. CDR3 protein: CSVYTGTKNNEQFF. CDR3 nucleotide sequence: TGCAGCGTTTATACCGGGACAAAAAACAATGAGCAGTTCTTC.

The CDR3 region has the DNA TGTGCCAGCAGTCAAGAGATGAACACTGAAGCTTTCTTT. Translated, it gives CASSQEMNTEAFF. The V and J genes are TRBV6-4 and TRBJ1-1; D ambiguous. The V gene's germline CDR1 is MRHNA and CDR2 SNTAGT. The CDR3 is 13 residues long. The V and J ends lost 5 bases and 0 bases respectively, with 7 bases between them.

The rearrangement links TRBV10-3 to TRBJ2-1; D not certain. Germline V gives CDR1 ENHRY, CDR2 SYGVKD. Trimming took off 3 bases at V and 6 bases at J, with 15 bases between the two ends. The CDR3 loop spans 15 amino acids. The CDR3 coding sequence is TGTGCCATCAGTGACCCGGTCATCGGTCCCAATGAGCAGTTCTTC. It specifies CAISDPVIGPNEQFF.

This chain connects TRBV5-1 to TRBJ2-2, with 7 positions matching TRBD2. V was pared by 5 bases and J by 0 bases, with 7 bases of the junction left unmatched. Germline V gene data show CDR1 as SGHRS and CDR2 as YFSETQ. This CDR3 has 16 residues. CDR3 sequence reads: CASRWGGLANTGELFF. CDR3 DNA: TGCGCCAGCAGGTGGGGGGGTCTCGCGAACACCGGGGAGCTGTTTTTT.

V gene TRBV11-3 combines with J gene TRBJ2-5, with 12 nucleotides matching TRBD2. CDR1 SGHNT and CDR2 YENEEA come from the germline V gene. The length of the CDR3 is 16 residues. V lost 1 base, J lost 2 bases, and 2 bases stayed unmatched. CDR3 in amino acids: CASSLAGTSGQETQYF. CDR3 DNA sequence: TGTGCCAGCAGCTTAGCTGGGACTAGCGGGCAAGAGACCCAGTACTTC.

The chain recombines TRBV7-2 with TRBJ1-5; the D is unclear. From germline, CDR1 is SGHTA and CDR2 FQGNSA. The CDR3 is made up of 16 amino acids. V was shortened by 1 base and J by 7 bases, with 17 bases between the two germline ends. CDR3 residues: CASSLDAGSRRQPQHF. The CDR3 DNA reads TGTGCCAGCAGCTTAGACGCGGGGAGTAGAAGGCAGCCCCAGCATTTT.

V gene TRBV9 combines with J gene TRBJ2-3; D call uncertain. The CDR3 is made up of 15 amino acids. Germline V gene sequence: CDR1 SGDLS, CDR2 YYNGEE. V lost 4 bases and J lost 0, with 12 bases in between. DNA for the CDR3: TGTGCCAGCAGCTCCCCGGCCGGGAGCACAGATACGCAGTATTTT. It codes for CASSSPAGSTDTQYF.

The chain joins TRBV19 to TRBJ1-5; D unresolved. This CDR3 comprises 12 residues. Germline CDR1 reads LNHDA; CDR2 reads SQIVND (reference sequence). V lost 3 bases, J lost 6 bases, and 6 bases lay in between. The CDR3 bases are TGTGCCAGTAGTATCGTTTCTCAGCCCCAGCATTTT. It is translated as CASSIVSQPQHF.

This chain uses TRBV28 with TRBJ2-7; D possibly corresponds to TRBD2 (6 bases). CDR1 and CDR2 (germline): MDHEN, SYDVKM. This CDR3 contains 13 residues. Trimming pared 6 bases from V and 3 bases from J, leaving 12 bases between. CDR3 in DNA: TGTGCCAGCAGCCCTAGCGCGTACTACGAGCAGTACTTC. It codes for CASSPSAYYEQYF.

CDR3 sequence: CASSRPVNYGYTF. The CDR3 coding sequence is TGTGCCAGCAGCCGCCCGGTAAACTATGGCTACACCTTC. The chain recombines TRBV5-4 with TRBJ1-2; no firm D call. Germline CDR1 and CDR2: SGHNT and YYREEE (reference sequence). The CDR3 has 13 amino acids. V shed 4 bases and J shed 2 bases, with 9 bases lying between them.

The gene calls are TRBV7-3 and TRBJ1-2, with D possibly being TRBD1 (5 bases). The CDR3 has 13 residues. Germline CDR1 is SGHTA and CDR2 is FQGTGA. The ends were cut back, 2 bases at V and 7 bases at J, with 11 bases in the middle. CDR3 in DNA: TGTGCCAGCAGCTTACTGGGGGGACTTGGCTACACCTTC. Protein product: CASSLLGGLGYTF.

The V call is TRBV27, the J call TRBJ1-1, with TRBD1 matching 10 bases. V was pared by 4 bases and J by 0 bases, with 5 bases of the junction left unmatched. This CDR3 region has 16 residues. The germline V gene has CDR1 MNHEY and CDR2 SMNVEV (reference sequence). DNA for the CDR3: TGTGCCAGCAGTTCCGACAGGGGGCCCCTGAACACTGAAGCTTTCTTT. Translated, it gives CASSSDRGPLNTEAFF.

The chain joins TRBV21-1 to TRBJ2-3; TRBD2 is the table's D call, not checked against the DNA. TRBV21-1 is classified as a pseudogene. CDR3 size: 16 residues. CDR3 nucleotides: TGTGCCAGCAGCAAAACAAGAGCGGGGGGGATAGGTACGCAGTATTTT. This translates into CASSKTRAGGIGTQYF.

This clone was counted between two and nine times. The V call is TRBV19, the J call TRBJ2-3, with a tentative D call TRBD2 (5 bases). The V and J ends lost 0 bases and 0 bases respectively, with 13 bases between them. This CDR3 contains 17 residues. Germline V gene sequence: CDR1 LNHDA, CDR2 SQIVND (reference sequence). CDR3 in DNA: TGTGCCAGTAGTATAGACCCGGGGTTCACTAGCACAGATACGCAGTATTTT. Translating it yields CASSIDPGFTSTDTQYF.